Included here is one T cell receptor beta chain sequence, with context. The CDR3 length is 13 residues. CDR1 and CDR2 from the germline V gene are SGHTA and FQGNSA. The J segment lost 8 bases and the V segment lost 6 bases, leaving 6 bases of the junction unmatched. This entry belongs to a study of technical replicates of blood from several donors. Libraries were prepared by immunoSEQ multiplex PCR; TCRdb keeps only in-frame clonotypes and omits some of them. This table holds nearly 70,000 clones, approximately 93% found once. The gene calls are TRBV7-2 and TRBJ1-1, with 10 bases aligning to TRBD1. Specimen: PBMCs. This TCR derives from a human donor in good health. Some clones in this sample may be carry-over from other donors' samples. CDR3 in amino acids: CASRPPGQGEAFF. The CDR3 DNA reads as TGTGCCAGCAGGCCACCGGGACAGGGGGAAGCTTTCTTT. Variable domain in full (rest from reference TRBV7-2 and TRBJ1-1): GAGVSQSPSNKVTEKGKDVELRCDPISGHTALYWYRQSLGQGLEFLIYFQGNSAPDKSGLPSDRFSAERTGGSVSTLTIQRTQQEDSAVYLCASRPPGQGEAFFGQGTRLTVV.